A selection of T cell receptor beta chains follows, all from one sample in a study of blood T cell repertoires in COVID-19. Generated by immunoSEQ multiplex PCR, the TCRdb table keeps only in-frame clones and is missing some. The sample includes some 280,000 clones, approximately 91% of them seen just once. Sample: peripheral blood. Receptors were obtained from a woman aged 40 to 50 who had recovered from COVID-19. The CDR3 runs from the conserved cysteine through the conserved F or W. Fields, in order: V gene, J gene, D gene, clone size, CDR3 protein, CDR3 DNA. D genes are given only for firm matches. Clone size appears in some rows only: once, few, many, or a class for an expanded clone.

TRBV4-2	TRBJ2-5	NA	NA	CASSQETPRETQYF	TGTGCCAGCAGCCAAGAGACACCACGAGAGACCCAGTACTTC
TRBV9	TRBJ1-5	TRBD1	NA	CASSLEGASNQPQHF	TGTGCCAGCAGCCTCGAGGGGGCCAGCAATCAGCCCCAGCATTTT
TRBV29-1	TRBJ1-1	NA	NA	CSVGTGPINTEAFF	TGCAGCGTCGGAACAGGGCCAATAAACACTGAAGCTTTCTTT
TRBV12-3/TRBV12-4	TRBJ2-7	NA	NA	CASTVLCEQYF	TGTGCCAGCACCGTTCTTTGCGAGCAGTACTTC
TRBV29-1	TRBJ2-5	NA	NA	CSGRAGETQYF	TGCAGCGGGAGGGCGGGGGAGACCCAGTACTTC
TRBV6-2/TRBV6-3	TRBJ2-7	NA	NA	CASSYRVRQISEQYF	TGTGCCAGCAGTTACCGGGTCCGACAGATTTCCGAGCAGTACTTC
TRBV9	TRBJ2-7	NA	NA	CASSVVGGAVYEQYF	TGTGCCAGCAGCGTAGTAGGGGGGGCAGTGTACGAGCAGTACTTC
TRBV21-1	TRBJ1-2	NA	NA	CASSNPTDGYTF	TGTGCCAGCAGCAACCCCACGGATGGCTACACCTTC
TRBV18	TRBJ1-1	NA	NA	CASSPAGLLTEAFF	TGTGCCAGCTCACCCGCAGGGCTTCTCACTGAAGCTTTCTTT
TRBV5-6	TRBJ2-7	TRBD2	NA	CASSKGLAGGGGYEQYF	TGTGCCAGCAGCAAGGGACTAGCGGGAGGGGGCGGCTACGAGCAGTACTTC
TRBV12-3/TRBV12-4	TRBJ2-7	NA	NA	CASSPTLVPEQYF	TGTGCCAGCAGTCCGACATTGGTGCCCGAGCAGTACTTC
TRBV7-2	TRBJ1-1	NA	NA	CASSHSTGGTGAFF	TGTGCCAGCAGCCATTCCACCGGGGGGACCGGAGCTTTCTTT
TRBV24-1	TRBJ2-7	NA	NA	CATSDLPTAYEQYF	TGTGCCACCAGTGATTTGCCGACAGCCTACGAGCAGTACTTC
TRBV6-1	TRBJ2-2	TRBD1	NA	CASSEIWTGSGTGELFF	TGTGCCAGCAGTGAGATCTGGACAGGGTCGGGCACCGGGGAGCTGTTTTTT
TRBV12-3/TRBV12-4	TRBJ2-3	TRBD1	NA	CASSRQGADTQYF	TGTGCCAGCAGCCGACAGGGGGCAGATACGCAGTATTTT
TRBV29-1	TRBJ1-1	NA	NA	CSVVWGATEAFF	TGCAGCGTTGTGTGGGGCGCCACTGAAGCTTTCTTT
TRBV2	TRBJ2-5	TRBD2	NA	CASSGLAGGRVETQYF	TGTGCCAGCAGTGGACTAGCGGGAGGGCGTGTAGAGACCCAGTACTTC
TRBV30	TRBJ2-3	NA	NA	CAWSSGVTGTDTQYF	TGTGCCTGGAGTTCAGGGGTAACGGGCACAGATACGCAGTATTTT
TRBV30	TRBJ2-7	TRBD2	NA	CAWRPTAGRGYEQYF	TGTGCCTGGAGACCCACAGCGGGAAGGGGTTACGAGCAGTACTTC
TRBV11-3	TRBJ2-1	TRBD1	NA	CASSSGTGSYNEQFF	TGTGCCAGCAGCTCTGGGACAGGATCCTACAATGAGCAGTTCTTC
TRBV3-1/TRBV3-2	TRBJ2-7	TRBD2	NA	CASSQVVGAGLGEQYF	TGTGCCAGCAGCCAAGTCGTAGGAGCGGGACTCGGCGAGCAGTACTTC
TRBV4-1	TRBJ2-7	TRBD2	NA	CASSQGRRRGGDPYEQYF	TGCGCCAGCAGCCAAGGCCGACGTCGCGGGGGGGACCCCTACGAGCAGTACTTC
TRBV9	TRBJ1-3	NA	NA	CASSVEDSRPGNTIYF	TGTGCCAGCAGCGTAGAGGACAGTCGGCCTGGAAACACCATATATTTT
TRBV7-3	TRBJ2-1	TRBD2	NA	CASSQTGTSYNEQFF	TGTGCCAGCAGCCAAACCGGGACTAGCTACAATGAGCAGTTCTTC
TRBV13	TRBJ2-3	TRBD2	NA	CASSLLLAGGGTDTQYF	TGTGCCAGCAGCCTTCTACTAGCGGGAGGTGGCACAGATACGCAGTATTTT
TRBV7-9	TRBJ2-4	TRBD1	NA	CASSLGDRENIQYF	TGTGCCAGCAGCTTAGGGGACAGGGAAAACATTCAGTACTTC
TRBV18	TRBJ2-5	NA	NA	CASSPRPAGGQETQYF	TGTGCCAGCTCACCACGGCCGGCGGGCGGGCAAGAGACCCAGTACTTC
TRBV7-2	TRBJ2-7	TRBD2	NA	CASSLAPGLAGADEQYF	TGTGCCAGCAGCTTAGCTCCGGGACTAGCGGGAGCTGACGAGCAGTACTTC
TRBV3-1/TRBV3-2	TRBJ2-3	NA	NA	CASSPRGGADTQYF	TGTGCCAGCAGCCCCCGCGGGGGCGCAGATACGCAGTATTTT
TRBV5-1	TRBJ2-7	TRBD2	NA	CASSVQAGAGEQYF	TGCGCCAGCAGCGTTCAAGCGGGAGCGGGAGAGCAGTACTTC
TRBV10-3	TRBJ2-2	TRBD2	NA	CAISESGTSGSDTGELFF	TGTGCCATCAGTGAGTCCGGGACTAGCGGGAGTGACACCGGGGAGCTGTTTTTT
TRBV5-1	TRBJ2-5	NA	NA	CASRDRVTHQETQYF	TGCGCCAGCAGGGACAGAGTCACTCACCAAGAGACCCAGTACTTC
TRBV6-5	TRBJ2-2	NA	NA	CASNIDRPTGELFF	TGTGCCAGCAATATAGACAGGCCAACCGGGGAGCTGTTTTTT
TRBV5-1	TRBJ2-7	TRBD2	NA	CASSLKLGGSAYEQYF	TGCGCCAGCAGCTTGAAACTAGGCGGGAGTGCCTACGAGCAGTACTTC
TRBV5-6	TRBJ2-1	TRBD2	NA	CASSLSTMASGRMYNEQFF	TGTGCCAGCAGCTTGTCCACTATGGCTAGCGGGAGGATGTACAATGAGCAGTTCTTC
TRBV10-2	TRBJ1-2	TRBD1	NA	CASSGDSNYGYTF	TGCGCCAGCAGTGGGGACAGTAACTATGGCTACACCTTC
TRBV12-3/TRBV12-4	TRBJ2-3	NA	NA	CASSSYTDTQYF	TGTGCCAGCAGTTCCTACACAGATACGCAGTATTTT
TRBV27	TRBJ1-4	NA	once	CASSSNPQGEKLFF	TGTGCCAGCAGTTCAAATCCCCAGGGCGAAAAACTGTTTTTT
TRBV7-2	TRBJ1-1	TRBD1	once	CASSLGGGRDRGHTEAFF	TGTGCCAGCAGCTTAGGAGGGGGCCGGGACAGGGGGCACACTGAAGCTTTCTTT
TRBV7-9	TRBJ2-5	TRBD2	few	CASSGTSEETQYF	TGTGCCAGCAGCGGGACTAGCGAAGAGACCCAGTACTTC
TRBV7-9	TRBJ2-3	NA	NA	CASSLGLETDTQYF	TGTGCCAGCAGCTTAGGACTAGAGACAGATACGCAGTATTTT
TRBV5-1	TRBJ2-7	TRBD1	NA	CASSPGGQGLSYEQYF	TGCGCCAGCAGCCCCGGAGGACAGGGACTGAGCTACGAGCAGTACTTC
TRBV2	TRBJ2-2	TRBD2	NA	CASRGASGGWGTGELFF	TGTGCCAGCAGAGGGGCTAGCGGGGGCTGGGGCACCGGGGAGCTGTTTTTT
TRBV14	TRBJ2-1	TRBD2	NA	CASSQERAGGGYNEQFF	TGTGCCAGCAGCCAAGAGAGAGCGGGAGGGGGGTACAATGAGCAGTTCTTC
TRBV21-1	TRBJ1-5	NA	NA	CASSKGPSGNQPQHF	TGTGCCAGCAGCAAAGGGCCGTCCGGCAATCAGCCCCAGCATTTT
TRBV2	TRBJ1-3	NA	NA	CASRKGGSGTGNTIYF	TGTGCCAGCAGGAAAGGAGGAAGTGGCACTGGAAACACCATATATTTT
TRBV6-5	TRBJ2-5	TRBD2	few	CASSKTSGVAVTQYF	TGTGCCAGCAGTAAGACTAGCGGGGTAGCTGTTACCCAGTACTTC
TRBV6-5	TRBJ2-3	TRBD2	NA	CASRAGLAGVYTQYF	TGTGCCAGCAGAGCAGGACTAGCGGGAGTATATACGCAGTATTTT
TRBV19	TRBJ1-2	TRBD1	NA	CASSSDRVYGYTF	TGTGCCAGTAGTAGCGACAGGGTCTATGGCTACACCTTC
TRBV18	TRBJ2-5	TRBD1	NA	CASSPLGQGVGETQYF	TGTGCCAGCTCACCTCTGGGACAGGGGGTCGGGGAGACCCAGTACTTC
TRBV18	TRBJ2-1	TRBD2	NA	CASSPGGLAAKYNEQFF	TGTGCCAGCTCACCTGGGGGACTAGCGGCAAAGTACAATGAGCAGTTCTTC
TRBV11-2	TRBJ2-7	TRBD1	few	CASSPQRQGVGEQYF	TGTGCCAGCAGCCCCCAGAGACAGGGGGTAGGGGAGCAGTACTTC
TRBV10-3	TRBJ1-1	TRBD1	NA	CATRDRGRDTEAFF	TGTGCCACCCGGGACAGGGGAAGGGACACTGAAGCTTTCTTT
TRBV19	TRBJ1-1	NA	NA	CASTIRGTAEAFF	TGTGCCAGTACCATAAGGGGGACCGCTGAAGCTTTCTTT
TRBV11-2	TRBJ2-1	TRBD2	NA	CASSLAGLAGQEQFF	TGTGCCAGCAGCTTAGCGGGACTAGCGGGCCAGGAGCAGTTCTTC
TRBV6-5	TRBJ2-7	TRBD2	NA	CASSFTSGAQYEQYF	TGTGCCAGCAGTTTTACTAGCGGAGCTCAATACGAGCAGTACTTC